This T cell receptor (beta chain) was sequenced in a study of blood T cell repertoires in COVID-19. About the study: Researchers got acute and convalescent COVID-19 samples from the United States, Italy and Spain.

V trimming: 3 bases; J trimming: 3 bases; junction bases outside the gene matches: 4. Per germline, CDR1 SGHRS and CDR2 YFSETQ. This CDR3 spans 15 amino acids. Each exposed participant met a COVID-19 case in the 2 weeks preceding study entry. TCRdb's copy holds only in-frame clones and misses some; the assay was immunoSEQ multiplex PCR. Of 350,000 to 400,000 clones listed, roughly nine tenths are singletons. The sequencing input was PBMCs or T cells enriched from blood (not recorded which). The genes are TRBV5-1 and TRBJ1-3; 9 bases are shared with TRBD1. This clonotype was sampled from a woman aged 40 to 50 who had been exposed to COVID-19. CDR3 in DNA: TGCGCCAGCAGCTCGGGACAGGGCAATGGAAACACCATATATTTT. Residues: CASSSGQGNGNTIYF.